These 5 T cell receptor beta chains originate from one sample sequenced in a study of T cell repertoires in cytomegalovirus infection. These receptors have no known antigen. TCRdb fed the reads into MiXCR, producing one record per CDR3 protein. The sample consists of about 890,000 distinct CDR3 sequences, approximately 30% of them appearing once. Sequenced material: cultured CD8+ T cells from PBMCs, taken from culture after CMV antigen stimulation. Every receptor here comes from a human donor in good health (CMV status not recorded). Some clones in this sample may be carry-over from other donors' samples.

The gene calls are TRBV7-9 and TRBJ1-6, with 7 positions matching TRBD1. The ends lost 5 bases at V and 4 bases at J; junction bases unmatched: 8. The CDR3 is made up of 16 amino acids. Germline-derived CDR1 and CDR2 are SEHNR and FQNEAQ (reference sequence). Written as DNA, the CDR3 is TGTGCCAGCAGCAAACAGGGGCGTCATTATAATTCACCCCTCCACTTT. Protein: CASSKQGRHYNSPLHF. The full variable domain, in which reference TRBV7-9 and TRBJ1-6 provide the parts outside the CDR3, is DTGVSQNPRHKITKRGQNVTFRCDPISEHNRLYWYRQTLGQGPEFLTYFQNEAQLEKSRLLSDRFSAERPKGSFSTLEIQRTEQGDSAMYLCASSKQGRHYNSPLHFGNGTRLTVT.

This clonotype was seen a few times. J is TRBJ2-2 and V is TRBV27; D unresolved. The CDR3 extends over 16 amino acids. V lost 0 bases to trimming and J lost 6 bases, with 14 bases between them. The germline CDR1 and CDR2 sequences are MNHEY and SMNVEV (reference sequence). In nucleotides, the CDR3 is TGTGCCAGCAGTTTATCCCTAGTGACCGCTCCCGGGGAGCTGTTTTTT. Translating gives CASSLSLVTAPGELFF.

This chain joins TRBV24-1 and TRBJ2-2, with D perhaps TRBD2 (5 bases). Germline lookup yields CDR1 KGHDR and CDR2 SFDVKD. The CDR3 extends over 14 amino acids. The V end lost 9 bases, the J end lost 6 bases, and 16 bases lay between the germline ends. Here the CDR3 DNA reads TGTGCCACCTCAAGAGAGGGTTATCCCGGGGAGCTGTTTTTT. This translates into CATSREGYPGELFF.

V usage is TRBV19 and J usage is TRBJ1-1; no clear D. The CDR3 contains 15 residues. Germline CDR1 is LNHDA and CDR2 is SQIVND (reference sequence). The V and J ends lost 5 bases and 2 bases respectively, with 15 bases between them. This chain's CDR3 is CASSLAGLLNTEAFF. DNA of the CDR3: TGTGCCAGTAGTTTGGCAGGTTTACTCAACACTGAAGCTTTCTTT.

This clonotype was observed a handful of times. The genes are TRBV12-3 or TRBV12-4 and TRBJ1-2; 9 nucleotides line up with TRBD1. The CDR3 consists of 12 residues. The trim removed 7 bases at V and 11 bases at J, leaving 8 bases unmatched. This CDR3 reads CASMWDRVNYTF. The CDR3 bases are TGTGCCAGCATGTGGGACAGGGTGAATTACACCTTC.